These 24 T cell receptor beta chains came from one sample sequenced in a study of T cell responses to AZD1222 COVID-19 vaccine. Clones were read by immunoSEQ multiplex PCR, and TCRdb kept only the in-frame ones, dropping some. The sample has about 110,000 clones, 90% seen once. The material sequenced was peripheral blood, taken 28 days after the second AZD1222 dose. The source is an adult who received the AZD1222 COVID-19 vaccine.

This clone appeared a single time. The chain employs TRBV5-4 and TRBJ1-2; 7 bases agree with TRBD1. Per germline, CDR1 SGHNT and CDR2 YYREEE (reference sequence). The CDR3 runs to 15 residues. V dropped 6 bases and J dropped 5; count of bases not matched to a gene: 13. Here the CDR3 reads CASTTGQGDSYGYTF. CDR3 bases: TGTGCCAGCACCACGGGCCAGGGGGATTCGTATGGCTACACCTTC.

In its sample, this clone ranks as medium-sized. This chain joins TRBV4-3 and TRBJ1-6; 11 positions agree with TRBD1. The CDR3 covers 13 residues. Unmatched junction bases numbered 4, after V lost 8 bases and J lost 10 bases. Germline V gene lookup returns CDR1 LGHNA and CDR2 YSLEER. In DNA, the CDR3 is TGCGCCAGCGGACAGGGGGCGGACTCACCCCTCCACTTT. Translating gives CASGQGADSPLHF.

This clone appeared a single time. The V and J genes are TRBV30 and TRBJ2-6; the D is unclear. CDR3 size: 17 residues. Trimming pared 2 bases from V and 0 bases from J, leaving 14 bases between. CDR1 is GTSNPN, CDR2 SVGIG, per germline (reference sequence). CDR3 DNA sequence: TGTGCCTGGAGTTCGCAGGATGTTAGCTCTGGGGCCAACGTCCTGACTTTC. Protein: CAWSSQDVSSGANVLTF.

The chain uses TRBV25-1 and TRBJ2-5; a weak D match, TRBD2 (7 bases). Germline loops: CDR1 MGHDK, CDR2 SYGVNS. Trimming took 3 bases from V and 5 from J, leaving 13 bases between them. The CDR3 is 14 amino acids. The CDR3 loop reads CASSEGGHLETQYF. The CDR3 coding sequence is TGTGCCAGCAGTGAGGGGGGGCATTTGGAGACCCAGTACTTC.

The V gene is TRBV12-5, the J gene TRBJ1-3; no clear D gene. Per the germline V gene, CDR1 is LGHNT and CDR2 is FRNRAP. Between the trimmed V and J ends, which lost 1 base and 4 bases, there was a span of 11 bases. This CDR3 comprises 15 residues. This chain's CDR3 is CASGLGWVAGNTIYF. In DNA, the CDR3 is TGTGCTAGTGGTTTGGGCTGGGTGGCGGGAAACACCATATATTTT. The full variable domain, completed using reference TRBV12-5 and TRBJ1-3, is DARVTQTPRHKVTEMGQEVTMRCQPILGHNTVFWYRQTMMQGLELLAYFRNRAPLDDSGMPKDRFSAEMPDATLATLKIQPSEPRDSAVYFCASGLGWVAGNTIYFGEGSWLTVV.

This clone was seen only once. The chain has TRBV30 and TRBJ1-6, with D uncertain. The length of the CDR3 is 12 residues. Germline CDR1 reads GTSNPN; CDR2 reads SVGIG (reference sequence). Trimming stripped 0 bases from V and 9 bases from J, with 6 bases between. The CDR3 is CAWSVGVSPLHF. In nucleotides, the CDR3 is TGTGCCTGGAGTGTAGGTGTTTCACCCCTCCACTTT.

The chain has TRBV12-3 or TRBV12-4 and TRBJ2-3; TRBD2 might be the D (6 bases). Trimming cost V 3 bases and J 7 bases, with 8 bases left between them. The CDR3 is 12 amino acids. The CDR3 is CASSLTRNTQYF. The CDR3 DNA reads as TGTGCCAGCAGTTTGACTAGGAATACGCAGTATTTT.

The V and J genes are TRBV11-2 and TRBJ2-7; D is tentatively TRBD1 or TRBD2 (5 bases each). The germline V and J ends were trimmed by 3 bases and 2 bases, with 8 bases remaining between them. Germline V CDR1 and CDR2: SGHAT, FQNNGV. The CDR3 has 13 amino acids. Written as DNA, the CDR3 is TGTGCCAGCAGCTTGGGGACGACCTACGAGCAGTACTTC. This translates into CASSLGTTYEQYF. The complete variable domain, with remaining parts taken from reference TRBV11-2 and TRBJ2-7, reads EAGVAQSPRYKIIEKRQSVAFWCNPISGHATLYWYQQILGQGPKLLIQFQNNGVVDDSQLPKDRFSAERLKGVDSTLKIQPAKLEDSAVYLCASSLGTTYEQYFGPGTRLTVT.

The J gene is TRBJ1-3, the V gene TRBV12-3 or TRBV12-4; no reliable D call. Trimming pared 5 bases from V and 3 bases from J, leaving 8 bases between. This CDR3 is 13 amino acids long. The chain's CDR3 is CASSRSIGNTIYF. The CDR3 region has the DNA TGTGCCAGCAGTCGGAGCATTGGAAACACCATATATTTT.

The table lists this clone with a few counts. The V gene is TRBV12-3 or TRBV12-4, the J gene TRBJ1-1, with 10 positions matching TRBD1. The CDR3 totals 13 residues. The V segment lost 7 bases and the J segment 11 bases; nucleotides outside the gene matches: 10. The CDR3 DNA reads TGTGCCAGCACCCCACACCGGACAGGGGGGGCTTTCTTT. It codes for CASTPHRTGGAFF.

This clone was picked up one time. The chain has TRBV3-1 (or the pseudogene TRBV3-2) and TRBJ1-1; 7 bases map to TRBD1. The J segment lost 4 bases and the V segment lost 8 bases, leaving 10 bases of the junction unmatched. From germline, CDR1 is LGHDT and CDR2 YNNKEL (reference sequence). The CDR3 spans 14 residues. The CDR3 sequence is CASHSRGAATEAFF. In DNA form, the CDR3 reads TGTGCCAGCCACTCCAGGGGGGCCGCCACTGAAGCTTTCTTT.

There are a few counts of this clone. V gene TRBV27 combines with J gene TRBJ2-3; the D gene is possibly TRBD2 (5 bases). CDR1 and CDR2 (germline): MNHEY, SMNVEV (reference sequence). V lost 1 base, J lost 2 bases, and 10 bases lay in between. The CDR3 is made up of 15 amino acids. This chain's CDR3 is CASSLLSLVTDTQYF. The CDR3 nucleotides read TGTGCCAGCAGTTTATTATCACTAGTCACAGATACGCAGTATTTT.

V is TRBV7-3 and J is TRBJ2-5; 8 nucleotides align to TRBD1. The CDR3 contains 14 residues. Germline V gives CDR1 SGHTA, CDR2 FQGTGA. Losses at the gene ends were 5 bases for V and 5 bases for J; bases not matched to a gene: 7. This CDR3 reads CASSPRTGSETQYF. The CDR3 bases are TGTGCCAGCAGCCCAAGGACAGGGTCGGAGACCCAGTACTTC. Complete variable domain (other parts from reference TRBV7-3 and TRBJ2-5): GAGVSQTPSNKVTEKGKYVELRCDPISGHTALYWYRQSLGQGPEFLIYFQGTGAADDSGLPNDRFFAVRPEGSVSTLKIQRTERGDSAVYLCASSPRTGSETQYFGPGTRLLVL.

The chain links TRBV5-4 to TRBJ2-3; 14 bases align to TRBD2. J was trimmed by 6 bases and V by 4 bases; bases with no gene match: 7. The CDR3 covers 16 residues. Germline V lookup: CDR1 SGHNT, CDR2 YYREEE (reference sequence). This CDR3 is CASSKTSGGATDTQYF. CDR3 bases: TGTGCCAGCAGCAAGACTAGCGGGGGGGCGACTGATACGCAGTATTTT.

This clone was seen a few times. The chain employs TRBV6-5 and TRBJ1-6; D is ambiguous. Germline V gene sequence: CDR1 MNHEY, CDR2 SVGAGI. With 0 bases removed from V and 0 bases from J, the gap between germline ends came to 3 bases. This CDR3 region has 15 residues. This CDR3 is CASSYSFSYNSPLHF. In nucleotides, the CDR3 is TGTGCCAGCAGTTACTCTTTCTCCTATAATTCACCCCTCCACTTT.

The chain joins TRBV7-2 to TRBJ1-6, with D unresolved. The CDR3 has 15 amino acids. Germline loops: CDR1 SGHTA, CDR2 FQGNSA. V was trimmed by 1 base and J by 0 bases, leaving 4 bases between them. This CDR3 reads CASSLGSSYNSPLHF. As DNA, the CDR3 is TGTGCCAGCAGCTTAGGAAGCTCCTATAATTCACCCCTCCACTTT.

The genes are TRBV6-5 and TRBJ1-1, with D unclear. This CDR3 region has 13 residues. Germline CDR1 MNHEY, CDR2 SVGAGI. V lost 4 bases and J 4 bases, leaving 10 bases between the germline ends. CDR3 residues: CASSSSASTEAFF. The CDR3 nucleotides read TGTGCCAGCAGTTCTTCAGCCAGCACTGAAGCTTTCTTT.

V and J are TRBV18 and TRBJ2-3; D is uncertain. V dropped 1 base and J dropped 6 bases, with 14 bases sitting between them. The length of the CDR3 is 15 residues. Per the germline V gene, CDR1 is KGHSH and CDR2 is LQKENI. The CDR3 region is CASSPQAGWSDTQYF. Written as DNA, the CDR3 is TGTGCCAGCTCACCACAAGCCGGGTGGAGTGATACGCAGTATTTT. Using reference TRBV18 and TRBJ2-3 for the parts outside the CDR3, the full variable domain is NAGVMQNPRHLVRRRGQEARLRCSPMKGHSHVYWYRQLPEEGLKFMVYLQKENIIDESGMPKERFSAEFPKEGPSILRIQQVVRGDSAAYFCASSPQAGWSDTQYFGPGTRLTVL.

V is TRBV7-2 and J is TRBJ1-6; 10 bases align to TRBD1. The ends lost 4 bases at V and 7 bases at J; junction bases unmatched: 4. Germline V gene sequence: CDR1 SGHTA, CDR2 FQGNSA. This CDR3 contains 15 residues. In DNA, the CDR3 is TGTGCCAGCAGCTGGGGACAGGGGAACAATTCACCCCTCCACTTT. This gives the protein CASSWGQGNNSPLHF.

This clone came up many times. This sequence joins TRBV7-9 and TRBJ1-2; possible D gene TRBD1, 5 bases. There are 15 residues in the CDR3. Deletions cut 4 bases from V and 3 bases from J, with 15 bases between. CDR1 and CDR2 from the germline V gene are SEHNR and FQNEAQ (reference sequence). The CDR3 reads CASSSATEADYGYTF. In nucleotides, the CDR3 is TGTGCCAGCAGCTCAGCGACAGAGGCGGACTATGGCTACACCTTC.

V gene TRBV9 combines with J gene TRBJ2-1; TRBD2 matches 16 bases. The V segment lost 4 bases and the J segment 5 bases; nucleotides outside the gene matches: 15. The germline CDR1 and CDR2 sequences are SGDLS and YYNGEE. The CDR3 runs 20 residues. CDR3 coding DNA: TGTGCCAGCAGCACCGCCCCGGGACTAGCGGGGGGGCCTGTGGACAATGAGCAGTTCTTC. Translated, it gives CASSTAPGLAGGPVDNEQFF.

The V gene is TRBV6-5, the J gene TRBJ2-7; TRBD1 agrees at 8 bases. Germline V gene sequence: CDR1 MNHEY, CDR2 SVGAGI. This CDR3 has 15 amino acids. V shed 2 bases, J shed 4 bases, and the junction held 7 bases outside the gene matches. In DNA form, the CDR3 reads TGTGCCAGCAGTTACGGGGACAGGCTGGTTTACGAGCAGTACTTC. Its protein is CASSYGDRLVYEQYF.

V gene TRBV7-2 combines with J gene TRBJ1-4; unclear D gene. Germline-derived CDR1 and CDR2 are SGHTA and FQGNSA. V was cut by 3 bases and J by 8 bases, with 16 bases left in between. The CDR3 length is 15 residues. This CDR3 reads CASSFNSGGGEKLFF. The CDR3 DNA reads TGTGCCAGCAGCTTCAACTCCGGAGGAGGGGAAAAACTGTTTTTT.

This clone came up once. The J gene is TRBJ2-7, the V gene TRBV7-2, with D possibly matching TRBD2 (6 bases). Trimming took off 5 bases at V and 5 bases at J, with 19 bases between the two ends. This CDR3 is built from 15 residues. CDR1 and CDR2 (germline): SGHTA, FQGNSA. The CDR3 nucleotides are TGTGCCAGCAGCCAAGGAGGGGTAATCGGGAACGAGCAGTACTTC. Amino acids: CASSQGGVIGNEQYF.